Following are 25 T cell receptor beta chains from one sample sequenced in a study of blood T cell repertoires in COVID-19. Profiled with immunoSEQ multiplex PCR; TCRdb holds only in-frame clones, not every one. The sample holds around 55,000 clones, about nine tenths seen once. The sequenced sample was peripheral blood. These receptors all stem from a man in his 60s with acute or convalescent COVID-19.

This clone was seen a single time. This chain uses TRBV27 with TRBJ2-7, with D tentatively TRBD1 (6 bases). V was trimmed by 4 bases and J by 2 bases, leaving 12 bases between them. The CDR3 contains 14 residues. The V gene's germline CDR1 is MNHEY and CDR2 SMNVEV (reference sequence). The CDR3 nucleotides read TGTGCCAGCAGTTCGTGGACAGAGACCTACGAGCAGTACTTC. Protein product: CASSSWTETYEQYF.

The V gene is TRBV7-3, the J gene TRBJ2-1, with 11 bases that match TRBD2. This CDR3 has 17 residues. The V gene's germline CDR1 is SGHTA and CDR2 FQGTGA. The trim removed 4 bases at V and 4 bases at J, leaving 9 bases unmatched. The CDR3 DNA is TGTGCCAGCAGCTCCGGACAGCTAGCGGGAGGATACAATGAGCAGTTCTTC. The encoded protein is CASSSGQLAGGYNEQFF.

This clone came up a few times. V usage is TRBV5-4 and J usage is TRBJ2-7; TRBD2 agrees at 8 bases. Germline CDR1 and CDR2: SGHNT and YYREEE (reference sequence). The CDR3 covers 13 residues. J gave up 3 bases and V 4 bases, and 3 bases lay outside the gene matches. The CDR3 reads CASSLRGGYEQYF. CDR3 coding DNA: TGTGCCAGCAGCCTTCGGGGGGGCTACGAGCAGTACTTC.

The chain has TRBV11-3 and TRBJ2-2; TRBD2 agrees at 14 bases. CDR1 SGHNT and CDR2 YENEEA come from the germline V gene. The CDR3 contains 16 residues. V dropped 5 bases and J dropped 8; count of bases not matched to a gene: 7. The CDR3 bases are TGTGCCAGCAGCGGTCGACTAGCGGGAGGGCCTGGGGAGCTGTTTTTT. Its protein is CASSGRLAGGPGELFF. Filled out from reference TRBV11-3 and TRBJ2-2, the complete variable domain reads EAGVVQSPRYKIIEKKQPVAFWCNPISGHNTLYWYLQNLGQGPELLIRYENEEAVDDSQLPKDRFSAERLKGVDSTLKIQPAELGDSAVYLCASSGRLAGGPGELFFGEGSRLTVL.

V usage is TRBV5-1 and J usage is TRBJ2-1, with TRBD2 matching over 9 bases. The length of the CDR3 is 17 residues. The ends lost 1 base at V and 5 bases at J; junction bases unmatched: 10. Per the germline V gene, CDR1 is SGHRS and CDR2 is YFSETQ. Written as DNA, the CDR3 is TGCGCCAGCAGCTTGATTGGACTAGCGTCACCTAACAATGAGCAGTTCTTC. Its translation: CASSLIGLASPNNEQFF.

The chain is built from TRBV5-1 and TRBJ1-1, with unresolved D. Germline-derived CDR1 and CDR2 are SGHRS and YFSETQ. The CDR3 sequence is 15 residues long. Trimming took off 0 bases at V and 5 bases at J, with 14 bases between the two ends. CDR3 in DNA: TGCGCCAGCAGCTTGGTCCCCTCCGGGGAAACTGAAGCTTTCTTT. It encodes CASSLVPSGETEAFF.

The chain links TRBV4-2 to TRBJ2-7; 12 positions agree with TRBD2. CDR3 length: 15 amino acids. V lost 4 bases, J lost 6 bases, and 7 bases stayed unmatched. Germline V gene data show CDR1 as LGHNA and CDR2 as YNFKEQ. For the CDR3, the DNA is TGTGCCAGCAGCCCGCTGACTAGCGGGAGAGGCGAGCAGTACTTC. It codes for CASSPLTSGRGEQYF.

CDR3 nucleotide sequence: TGTGCCATCACTCAAGCGAGGTCAGGGTATAGCAATCAGCCCCAGCATTTT. It specifies CAITQARSGYSNQPQHF. The rearrangement uses TRBV10-3 and TRBJ1-5, with D possibly being TRBD1 (5 bases). Germline lookup yields CDR1 ENHRY and CDR2 SYGVKD. This CDR3 is 17 amino acids long. V was clipped by 7 bases and J by 0 bases, with 19 bases between them.

V gene TRBV19 combines with J gene TRBJ2-5, with 10 bases aligning to TRBD2. This CDR3 has 17 residues. Germline V gene lookup returns CDR1 LNHDA and CDR2 SQIVND (reference sequence). Trimming cost V 4 bases and J 3 bases; bases outside gene matches: 11. CDR3 loop: CASSTPLGAGGKETQYF. The CDR3 nucleotides read TGTGCCAGTAGTACCCCCCTGGGAGCGGGAGGGAAAGAGACCCAGTACTTC.

This sequence joins TRBV4-1 and TRBJ2-2, with 9 bases lining up with TRBD1. CDR3 length: 15 residues. V gave up 2 bases and J gave up 3 bases; unmatched junction bases: 1. From germline, CDR1 is MGHRA and CDR2 YSYEKL. The CDR3 reads CASSQRDRDTGELFF. The DNA for the CDR3 is TGCGCCAGCAGCCAACGGGACAGGGACACCGGGGAGCTGTTTTTT.

The gene calls are TRBV6-2 or TRBV6-3 and TRBJ2-7, with TRBD1 matching over 12 bases. V lost 5 bases, J lost 3 bases, and 8 bases stayed unmatched. Per germline, CDR1 MNHEY and CDR2 SVGEGT. This CDR3 is built from 16 residues. In nucleotides, the CDR3 is TGTGCCAGCAGTCGAGGGACAGGGGGCGTCTACTACGAGCAGTACTTC. Translating it yields CASSRGTGGVYYEQYF.

The rearrangement links TRBV10-3 to TRBJ1-3, with 9 bases matching TRBD1. V gave up 7 bases and J gave up 11 bases; unmatched junction bases: 24. CDR3 length equals 18 residues. CDR1 and CDR2 from the germline V gene are ENHRY and SYGVKD. In DNA form, the CDR3 reads TGTGCCATCACCGAGGGCGGGACAGGGCCTTATGGGGGTTTCGCCATATATTTT. Translating it yields CAITEGGTGPYGGFAIYF.

The DNA for the CDR3 is TGCGCCAGCAGCCAAGTTGGACAGGGGGAACCCGATAATTCACCCCTCCACTTT. Amino acids: CASSQVGQGEPDNSPLHF. This rearrangement joins TRBV4-1 to TRBJ1-6; 10 bases are shared with TRBD1. Trimming at V came to 1 base and at J to 5 bases, leaving 8 bases not matched to a gene. The germline CDR1 and CDR2 sequences are MGHRA and YSYEKL. The CDR3 is 18 residues long.

The V and J genes are TRBV5-5 and TRBJ2-7; a possible D gene is TRBD1 (6 bases). This CDR3 region has 15 residues. Germline assignment: CDR1 SGHKS and CDR2 YYEKEE (reference sequence). With 0 bases removed from V and 2 bases from J, the gap between germline ends came to 12 bases. DNA of the CDR3: TGTGCCAGCAGCTTGGAGGCAGGGGCAACCTACGAGCAGTACTTC. Its protein is CASSLEAGATYEQYF.

The chain recombines TRBV21-1 with TRBJ1-5; TRBD1 was called by the table and not checked on the DNA. TRBV21-1 is a listed pseudogene. There are 19 residues in the CDR3. CDR3 amino acids: CASSKARGRGKGGNQPQHF. CDR3 sequence (DNA): TGTGCCAGCAGCAAAGCCCGGGGCAGGGGCAAGGGGGGCAATCAGCCCCAGCATTTT.

The V and J genes are TRBV11-3 and TRBJ2-2; D might be TRBD2 (6 bases). V lost 6 bases and J 4 bases, leaving 6 bases between the germline ends. The CDR3 contains 12 residues. Germline V gene sequence: CDR1 SGHNT, CDR2 YENEEA. This CDR3 is CASRRGTGELFF. In nucleotides, the CDR3 is TGTGCCAGCAGGCGGGGCACCGGGGAGCTGTTTTTT.

The V call is TRBV9, the J call TRBJ1-1, with 8 positions matching TRBD1. The germline gives CDR1 SGDLS, CDR2 YYNGEE. CDR3 size: 13 residues. Trimming removed 4 bases from V and 4 bases from J; junction bases left unmatched: 3. CDR3 sequence reads: CASSRGQGTEAFF. The DNA for the CDR3 is TGTGCCAGCAGCCGCGGACAGGGCACTGAAGCTTTCTTT.

V is TRBV7-2 and J is TRBJ2-1; TRBD1 might be the D (5 bases). The CDR3 runs 15 residues. The V gene lost 2 bases and the J gene lost 10 bases, with 18 bases spanning the gap. The germline gives CDR1 SGHTA, CDR2 FQGNSA. The CDR3 is CASSLSPGPQWEQFF. Here the CDR3 DNA reads TGTGCCAGCAGCTTATCCCCAGGGCCCCAATGGGAGCAGTTCTTC.

The chain is built from TRBV9 and TRBJ2-5; 8 bases map to TRBD2. The CDR3 has 14 amino acids. Germline-derived CDR1 and CDR2 are SGDLS and YYNGEE. After removal of 2 bases from V and 4 bases from J, the junction contained 4 bases not matched to a gene. CDR3 nucleotide sequence: TGTGCCAGCAGCGTCGGGGGGGAGCGAGAGACCCAGTACTTC. Translating gives CASSVGGERETQYF.

The gene calls are TRBV10-3 and TRBJ1-1; the D gene is possibly TRBD1 (6 bases). CDR3 length: 13 amino acids. The V gene's germline CDR1 is ENHRY and CDR2 SYGVKD. V was pared by 0 bases and J by 8 bases, with 10 bases between. CDR3 DNA: TGTGCCATCAGTGAGTCCAGGGGCACAGAAGCTTTCTTT. Amino acid sequence: CAISESRGTEAFF.

The rearrangement joins TRBV5-1 to TRBJ2-7, with a possible D match to TRBD1 (5 bases). In germline, CDR1 is SGHRS, CDR2 YFSETQ. The CDR3 loop spans 15 amino acids. Trimming shortened V by 3 bases and J by 6 bases, and 19 bases separated the two germline ends. The DNA for the CDR3 is TGCGCCAGCAGCTCGGTTGTGGGGCCCCTCGCCGAGCAGTACTTC. This encodes CASSSVVGPLAEQYF.

V and J are TRBV9 and TRBJ2-1, with 8 bases aligning to TRBD1. This CDR3 is built from 14 residues. Looked up from germline, CDR1 is SGDLS and CDR2 is YYNGEE. The V and J ends lost 4 bases and 5 bases, in that order; junction bases with no gene match: 5. CDR3 region: CASSLGQGDNEQFF. The CDR3 coding sequence is TGTGCCAGCAGCCTCGGACAGGGCGACAATGAGCAGTTCTTC.

The rearrangement links TRBV27 to TRBJ2-7, with 9 bases that match TRBD2. Unmatched junction bases numbered 5, after V lost 1 base and J lost 1 base. CDR1 and CDR2 from the germline V gene are MNHEY and SMNVEV (reference sequence). The CDR3 has 16 residues. The CDR3 loop reads CASSLWREGSSYEQYF. The DNA of the CDR3 is TGTGCCAGCAGTTTATGGCGGGAGGGTTCGTCCTACGAGCAGTACTTC.

The chain employs TRBV5-1 and TRBJ2-1; TRBD1 aligns across 8 bases. The CDR3 consists of 15 residues. J was trimmed by 7 bases and V by 2 bases; bases with no gene match: 8. Per the germline V gene, CDR1 is SGHRS and CDR2 is YFSETQ. As DNA, the CDR3 is TGCGCCAGCAGCTTACCGGGACAGGTTCTAAATGAGCAGTTCTTC. Protein sequence: CASSLPGQVLNEQFF.

The chain combines TRBV30 with TRBJ2-7; 7 nucleotides line up with TRBD2. J lost 6 bases, V lost 0 bases, and 8 bases had no gene match. The CDR3 loop spans 14 amino acids. Germline V lookup: CDR1 GTSNPN, CDR2 SVGIG (reference sequence). This chain's CDR3 is CAWSVGREFGEQYF. Here the CDR3 DNA reads TGTGCCTGGAGTGTAGGGCGGGAGTTCGGCGAGCAGTACTTC. Complete variable domain (other parts from reference TRBV30 and TRBJ2-7): SQTIHQWPATLVQPVGSPLSLECTVEGTSNPNLYWYRQAAGRGLQLLFYSVGIGQISSEVPQNLSASRPQDRQFILSSKKLLLSDSGFYLCAWSVGREFGEQYFGPGTRLTVT.